The present T cell receptor (beta chain) was sequenced within a study of CD8+ T cells in alopecia areata. Study results and limitations: A great number of expanded lesional clones endured in scalp and blood during tofacitinib. Association of baseline CD8+ expansion with response is uncertain owing to one nonresponder. Among the 100 top clones, expanded CD8+ clones, like scalp clonality, were significantly decreased by tofacitinib.

This clone was found a few times. Its antigen is as yet unknown. RNA was extracted and reverse transcribed into cDNA as the sequencing template. Repertoires were generated with immunoSEQ multiplex PCR, while TCRdb's copy carries only in-frame clones and drops some. The data contain approximately 200,000 clones, over 40% of them singletons. Treatment meaning: oral pan-JAK inhibitor, 5-10 mg twice daily. CDR1 and CDR2 (germline): LNHDA, SQIVND (reference sequence). The CDR3 has 15 residues. J lost 4 bases, V lost 5 bases, and 5 bases had no gene match. This TCR was recovered from a human donor with alopecia areata. Sequencing used CD4+ T cells sorted from blood, obtained at approximately week 36, from a patient treated with tofacitinib. The chain joins TRBV19 to TRBJ1-5; 10 bases match TRBD1. The CDR3 region has the DNA TGTGCCAGTAGTCTAGGGACAGGGGCAAATCAGCCCCAGCATTTT. Translation gives CASSLGTGANQPQHF.